Following are 23 T cell receptor beta chains from one sample sequenced in a study of blood T cells in healthy people across ages. Primers used in a second PCR of about 7 to 11 cycles were a sample-barcoded 5' primer and a J-beta primer mix. TCRdb redid the calling of the 5' RACE reads with MiXCR, one entry per CDR3 protein. The data show 1,800,000 or so distinct CDR3 sequences, with about 39% seen just once and about 21% held by the top ten. The specimen was blood. These receptors originate from a human donor in good health.

This clonotype appeared a few times. The chain couples TRBV29-1 to TRBJ1-1; possibly TRBD1 for D (5 bases). The germline V gene encodes CDR1 SQVTM and CDR2 ANQGSEA. The CDR3 runs to 11 residues. V lost 7 bases and J lost 5, with 11 bases in between. This chain's CDR3 is CSGGEATEAFF. CDR3 nucleotide sequence: TGCAGCGGAGGGGAAGCGACTGAAGCTTTCTTT. Supplemented by reference TRBV29-1 and TRBJ1-1, the full variable domain reads SAVISQKPSRDICQRGTSLTIQCQVDSQVTMMFWYRQQPGQSLTLIATANQGSEATYESGFVIDKFPISRPNLTFSTLTVSNMSPEDSSIYLCSGGEATEAFFGQGTRLTVV.

The table lists this clonotype with many counts. The chain joins TRBV11-2 to TRBJ1-2; possibly TRBD1 for D (5 bases). The CDR3 has 13 residues. Germline-derived CDR1 and CDR2 are SGHAT and FQNNGV. The ends were cut back, 5 bases at V and 0 bases at J, with 7 bases in the middle. DNA for the CDR3: TGTGCCAGCAGCGCGGGACCTAACTATGGCTACACCTTC. Its protein product is CASSAGPNYGYTF. Variable domain in full (rest from reference TRBV11-2 and TRBJ1-2): EAGVAQSPRYKIIEKRQSVAFWCNPISGHATLYWYQQILGQGPKLLIQFQNNGVVDDSQLPKDRFSAERLKGVDSTLKIQPAKLEDSAVYLCASSAGPNYGYTFGSGTRLTVV.

V usage is TRBV27 and J usage is TRBJ1-6; 8 nucleotides line up with TRBD1. V gave up 8 bases and J gave up 8 bases; unmatched junction bases: 11. The CDR3 has 15 amino acids. Germline loops: CDR1 MNHEY, CDR2 SMNVEV (reference sequence). CDR3 DNA: TGTGCCAGCGCCTGGGCAGGGGGCCTTGATTCACCCCTCCACTTT. Protein sequence: CASAWAGGLDSPLHF.

V is TRBV7-2 and J is TRBJ2-1; D gene ambiguous. The CDR3 runs 14 residues. V lost 0 bases, J lost 5 bases, and 8 bases lay in between. Germline V gene data show CDR1 as SGHTA and CDR2 as FQGNSA. CDR3 bases: TGTGCCAGCAGCTTAGCGGAGACTCACAATGAGCAGTTCTTC. Translation: CASSLAETHNEQFF.

The J gene is TRBJ2-3, the V gene TRBV28, with TRBD2 matching over 10 bases. Germline trimming cut 7 bases from V and 0 bases from J; bases unmatched to any gene: 7. There are 16 residues in the CDR3. Germline loops: CDR1 MDHEN, CDR2 SYDVKM. For the CDR3, the DNA is TGTGCCAGCAACATTCTAGCGGGAGTGAGCACAGATACGCAGTATTTT. This gives the protein CASNILAGVSTDTQYF.

This clonotype turned up a few times. This chain connects TRBV11-3 to TRBJ1-6, with 8 positions matching TRBD1. There are 15 residues in the CDR3. With 2 bases clipped from V and 7 bases from J, the junction kept 4 bases outside the gene matches. CDR1 and CDR2 (germline): SGHNT, YENEEA. DNA of the CDR3: TGTGCCAGCAGCTTACGACAGGGGCAAAATTCACCCCTCCACTTT. Protein: CASSLRQGQNSPLHF.

The chain joins TRBV2 to TRBJ2-7; 7 nucleotides align to TRBD2. The J call is in doubt because the DNA end fits TRBJ2-5 better. This CDR3 comprises 14 residues. Germline values: CDR1 SNHLY, CDR2 FYNNEI. The CDR3 is CASSEIAGWETQYF. As DNA, the CDR3 is TGTGCCAGCAGTGAAATAGCGGGCTGGGAGACCCAGTACTTC.

The chain is built from TRBV20-1 and TRBJ2-5; the match to TRBD2 covers 11 bases. V lost 5 bases and J lost 4; bases outside the gene matches: 9. The CDR3 totals 15 residues. CDR1 and CDR2 from the germline V gene are DFQATT and SNEGSKA (reference sequence). Written as DNA, the CDR3 is TGCAGTGCTGGTATTAGCGGGGGGGCCGGAGAGACCCAGTACTTC. It encodes CSAGISGGAGETQYF.

The gene calls are TRBV20-1 and TRBJ1-2; 9 nucleotides match TRBD1. Looked up from germline, CDR1 is DFQATT and CDR2 is SNEGSKA (reference sequence). The CDR3 is 17 residues long. With 6 bases clipped from V and 4 bases from J, the junction kept 18 bases outside the gene matches. The CDR3 protein is CSAVPRDRAFLVYGYTF. In nucleotides, the CDR3 is TGCAGTGCCGTGCCTCGGGACAGGGCCTTTCTCGTCTATGGCTACACCTTC.

This clonotype was seen once. The chain links TRBV11-2 to TRBJ1-4, with D possibly being TRBD1 (6 bases). The CDR3 is 12 residues long. V was cut by 3 bases and J by 13 bases, with 12 bases left in between. Looked up from germline, CDR1 is SGHAT and CDR2 is FQNNGV. The chain's CDR3 is CASSFPQGALFF. The CDR3 nucleotides read TGTGCCAGCAGCTTTCCACAGGGAGCACTGTTTTTT. Using reference TRBV11-2 and TRBJ1-4 for the parts outside the CDR3, the full variable domain is EAGVAQSPRYKIIEKRQSVAFWCNPISGHATLYWYQQILGQGPKLLIQFQNNGVVDDSQLPKDRFSAERLKGVDSTLKIQPAKLEDSAVYLCASSFPQGALFFGSGTQLSVL.

The chain has TRBV2 and TRBJ1-1, with D unresolved. There are 16 residues in the CDR3. Trimming took off 1 base at V and 0 bases at J, with 12 bases between the two ends. Germline V gives CDR1 SNHLY, CDR2 FYNNEI. The CDR3 loop is CASSEEAIPLNTEAFF. In DNA, the CDR3 is TGTGCCAGCAGTGAAGAGGCAATCCCCCTGAACACTGAAGCTTTCTTT.

The chain uses TRBV6-2 or TRBV6-3 and TRBJ1-2; no clear D gene. The CDR3 is made up of 15 amino acids. V shed 0 bases and J shed 2 bases, with 10 bases lying between them. The germline V gene has CDR1 MNHEY and CDR2 SVGEGT. The CDR3 sequence is CASSYSNVRNYGYTF. The CDR3, as DNA: TGTGCCAGCAGTTACTCGAACGTCAGGAACTATGGCTACACCTTC.

V usage is TRBV10-3 and J usage is TRBJ1-1; no reliable D call. CDR1 ENHRY and CDR2 SYGVKD come from the germline V gene. Trimming left V 9 bases short and J 2 bases short, with 7 bases between. The CDR3 has 11 amino acids. CDR3 bases: TGTGCCATGAGATTAAACACTGAAGCTTTCTTT. As protein: CAMRLNTEAFF.

The J gene is TRBJ2-7, the V gene TRBV12-3 or TRBV12-4, with TRBD1 matching over 10 bases. The J segment lost 5 bases and the V segment lost 6 bases, leaving 10 bases of the junction unmatched. This CDR3 has 15 amino acids. CDR3 DNA sequence: TGTGCCAGCAGCAGTCCCCGGGACAGGGGTAACGAGCAGTACTTC. Translation gives CASSSPRDRGNEQYF.

This rearrangement joins TRBV29-1 to TRBJ2-1; D might be TRBD1 or TRBD2, each matching 6 bases. The CDR3 is 15 residues long. Per the germline V gene, CDR1 is SQVTM and CDR2 is ANQGSEA. Trimming stripped 4 bases from V and 2 bases from J, with 15 bases between. CDR3 in amino acids: CSVVSGAHTYNEQFF. The CDR3 nucleotides are TGCAGCGTTGTTTCGGGGGCCCACACCTACAATGAGCAGTTCTTC.

This chain connects TRBV9 to TRBJ2-6, with D possibly TRBD2 on 5 matching bases. Germline V gene data show CDR1 as SGDLS and CDR2 as YYNGEE. Trimming took off 0 bases at V and 4 bases at J, with 11 bases between the two ends. The CDR3 runs 16 residues. CDR3: CASSVAAGTGANVLTF. CDR3 in DNA: TGTGCCAGCAGCGTAGCGGCGGGTACAGGGGCCAACGTCCTGACTTTC.

The rearrangement joins TRBV4-1 to TRBJ2-7, with 8 bases aligning to TRBD1. The CDR3 runs to 18 residues. Per the germline V gene, CDR1 is MGHRA and CDR2 is YSYEKL. The ends lost 4 bases at V and 2 bases at J; junction bases unmatched: 16. CDR3 nucleotide sequence: TGCGCCAGCAGCCGAAAACCCACCTCAGGGGGCGAGACCTACGAGCAGTACTTC. Amino acid sequence: CASSRKPTSGGETYEQYF.

This sequence joins TRBV6-5 and TRBJ2-3; TRBD1 agrees at 9 bases. Germline lookup yields CDR1 MNHEY and CDR2 SVGAGI. CDR3 size: 14 residues. The V gene end was trimmed by 7 bases and the J gene end by 6 bases; junction bases not matched to a gene: 8. This CDR3 reads CASTKQGAGDTQYF. The CDR3, as DNA: TGTGCCAGCACCAAACAGGGGGCAGGGGATACGCAGTATTTT.

This clonotype was picked up many times. The CDR3 protein is CASIKTENGYTF. Here the CDR3 DNA reads TGTGCCAGCATCAAGACAGAGAATGGCTACACCTTC. V is TRBV12-3 or TRBV12-4 and J is TRBJ1-2, with D tentatively TRBD1 (5 bases). The CDR3 contains 12 residues. V dropped 7 bases and J dropped 6 bases, with 12 bases sitting between them.

The chain links TRBV7-9 to TRBJ2-4; D remains ambiguous. Trimming shortened V by 6 bases and J by 13 bases, and 16 bases separated the two germline ends. CDR3 length: 12 amino acids. CDR1 and CDR2 (germline): SEHNR, FQNEAQ (reference sequence). This chain's CDR3 is CASRPLTNEQYF. Written as DNA, the CDR3 is TGTGCCAGCAGGCCGCTCACTAATGAGCAGTACTTC.

The rearrangement joins TRBV25-1 to TRBJ2-3; D is uncertain. Germline CDR1 is MGHDK and CDR2 is SYGVNS. This CDR3 region has 13 residues. Trimming removed 3 bases from V and 2 bases from J, with 6 bases in between. CDR3 residues: CASSERSTDTQYF. Here the CDR3 DNA reads TGTGCCAGCAGTGAGAGGTCCACAGATACGCAGTATTTT.

This clonotype was recorded a few times. The J gene is TRBJ2-1, the V gene TRBV6-4; 8 bases line up with TRBD1. The CDR3 has 14 amino acids. Germline V gives CDR1 MRHNA, CDR2 SNTAGT. J gave up 6 bases and V 4 bases, and 5 bases lay outside the gene matches. The CDR3 protein is CASSVGTGRNEQFF. CDR3 coding DNA: TGTGCCAGCAGTGTTGGGACAGGACGCAATGAGCAGTTCTTC.

This chain links TRBV7-8 with TRBJ2-1; no firm D call. Germline V lookup: CDR1 SGHVS, CDR2 FQNEAQ. CDR3 length: 15 residues. The V and J ends lost 1 base and 9 bases respectively, with 16 bases between them. The CDR3 coding sequence is TGTGCCAGCAGCTTAGTGAGCCGGTCGGCGAGTGAGCAGTTCTTC. Protein sequence: CASSLVSRSASEQFF.